This section outlines one TCR beta chain sequence together with its context. A much larger clone differs from this one at a single base, so this may be a read error. These data come from a study of T cells after yellow fever vaccination. As TCR cDNA was made by 5'RACE template switching, a universal primer site and UMIs were added. TCRdb independently ran MiXCR on the 5' RACE reads; one entry per CDR3 protein. The table has 46,000 or so distinct CDR3 sequences, about 6.3% seen once. Whole-study findings and limits: Subsequent booster samples again held most clones from primary vaccination (less than 98% CD4, nearly 90% CD8).

The sequencing here drew on PBMCs, either bulk or a sorted T-cell subset (CD4+, CD8+, memory, or dextramer-sorted; not recorded which), taken 45 days after the yellow fever booster vaccination. This receptor was identified in a man between 25 and 39 years old who received the YFV17D yellow fever vaccine.

The DNA for the CDR3 is TGTGCCAGCAGTCCGGGGCGCCCGGGACTAGCCTCCTACAATGAGCAGTTCTTC. Encoded protein: CASSPGRPGLASYNEQFF. The J gene is TRBJ2-1, the V gene TRBV11-2; TRBD2 aligns across 9 bases. CDR1 is SGHAT, CDR2 FQNNGV, per germline. The CDR3 is made up of 18 amino acids. The junction had 12 bases not matched to a gene; V was cut back by 6 bases and J by 0 bases.